The 21 T cell receptor beta chains below come from one sample, sequenced in a study of blood T cell repertoires in COVID-19. Some clones are missing from TCRdb's copy, which holds only in-frame ones; the method was immunoSEQ multiplex PCR. The data contain some 200,000 clones, 83% of them singletons. The sample consisted of peripheral blood. The source of these receptors is a woman in her twenties or thirties with COVID-19, enrolled during active disease.

This CDR3 is CASSLATGGDTQYF. In DNA form, the CDR3 reads TGTGCCAGCAGCTTAGCAACGGGTGGGGATACGCAGTATTTT. V is TRBV7-2 and J is TRBJ2-3; no reliable D call. The CDR3 spans 14 residues. Germline CDR1 SGHTA, CDR2 FQGNSA. V shed 0 bases and J shed 6 bases, with 10 bases lying between them.

The chain uses TRBV19 and TRBJ1-5; 7 bases match TRBD1. The V and J ends lost 5 bases and 5 bases, in that order; junction bases with no gene match: 9. CDR1 and CDR2 (germline): LNHDA, SQIVND (reference sequence). The CDR3 has 15 residues. CDR3: CASSPTRQGHQPQHF. The CDR3 bases are TGTGCCAGTAGTCCAACCCGACAGGGCCATCAGCCCCAGCATTTT.

The genes are TRBV29-1 and TRBJ2-2; D perhaps matches TRBD2 (5 bases). Trimming pared 0 bases from V and 7 bases from J, leaving 9 bases between. The CDR3 is 13 residues long. Per germline, CDR1 SQVTM and CDR2 ANQGSEA. CDR3 bases: TGCAGCGTTGAAGAAATCCGGGACGGGGAGCTGTTTTTT. This sequence encodes CSVEEIRDGELFF.

The chain uses TRBV5-4 and TRBJ2-7, with D perhaps TRBD1 (5 bases). The germline CDR1 and CDR2 sequences are SGHNT and YYREEE (reference sequence). Trimming shortened V by 2 bases and J by 2 bases, and 11 bases separated the two germline ends. The CDR3 spans 14 residues. The CDR3 protein is CASSFGAPTYEQYF. CDR3 bases: TGTGCCAGCAGCTTTGGGGCCCCAACCTACGAGCAGTACTTC.

The rearrangement links TRBV9 to TRBJ2-5; 7 nucleotides align to TRBD2. The CDR3 is made up of 16 amino acids. Germline trimming cut 1 base from V and 2 bases from J; bases unmatched to any gene: 8. Germline V CDR1 and CDR2: SGDLS, YYNGEE. This CDR3 reads CASSVQASGIQETQYF. The CDR3 DNA sequence: TGTGCCAGCAGCGTACAGGCTAGCGGCATTCAAGAGACCCAGTACTTC.

The chain carries TRBV27 and TRBJ2-2; D may be TRBD2 (6 bases). This CDR3 is built from 17 residues. Germline V lookup: CDR1 MNHEY, CDR2 SMNVEV (reference sequence). The V and J ends lost 5 bases and 7 bases respectively, with 23 bases between them. CDR3 sequence reads: CASSPLKTSRGFGELFF. DNA for the CDR3: TGTGCCAGCAGTCCACTAAAGACTAGTCGGGGATTCGGGGAGCTGTTTTTT.

CDR3 region: CASSPGGAGGYTF. CDR3 in DNA: TGTGCCAGCAGTCCTGGAGGGGCGGGTGGCTACACCTTC. The V gene is TRBV6-5, the J gene TRBJ1-2, with TRBD1 as a possible D gene (5 bases). The germline gives CDR1 MNHEY, CDR2 SVGAGI. There are 13 residues in the CDR3. Trimming stripped 5 bases from V and 7 bases from J, with 14 bases between.

The genes are TRBV14 and TRBJ1-2, with D unresolved. Looked up from germline, CDR1 is SGHDN and CDR2 is FVKESK. This CDR3 region has 13 residues. V was pared by 4 bases and J by 4 bases, with 10 bases between. CDR3 residues: CASSPARRYGYTF. The CDR3 nucleotides are TGTGCCAGCAGCCCCGCGCGGCGCTATGGCTACACCTTC.

This chain joins TRBV4-3 and TRBJ2-2, with a tentative D call TRBD2 (7 bases). Trimming cost V 6 bases and J 2 bases, with 10 bases left between them. Looked up from germline, CDR1 is LGHNA and CDR2 is YSLEER. The CDR3 extends over 14 amino acids. This CDR3 reads CASRAGANTGELFF. The CDR3 DNA reads TGCGCCAGCAGGGCGGGGGCAAACACCGGGGAGCTGTTTTTT.

This clone occurred a few times. The J gene is TRBJ1-4, the V gene TRBV2, with D maybe TRBD1 (5 bases). The CDR3 is 16 amino acids. Trimming left V 7 bases short and J 4 bases short, with 19 bases between. Germline V gene lookup returns CDR1 SNHLY and CDR2 FYNNEI. This CDR3 reads CASTVSGGRDNEKLFF. For the CDR3, the DNA is TGTGCCAGCACCGTCTCGGGGGGTCGGGATAATGAAAAACTGTTTTTT.

The chain has TRBV2 and TRBJ1-5, with TRBD1 matching 11 bases. V trimming: 4 bases; J trimming: 0 bases; junction bases outside the gene matches: 5. The length of the CDR3 is 17 residues. CDR1 is SNHLY and CDR2 is FYNNEI in the germline V gene. The CDR3 coding sequence is TGTGCCAGCAGTGCCCATGGGACAGGGGGTAGCAATCAGCCCCAGCATTTT. Its translation: CASSAHGTGGSNQPQHF.

This chain links TRBV29-1 with TRBJ2-1, with no clear D. Per the germline V gene, CDR1 is SQVTM and CDR2 is ANQGSEA. The CDR3 has 14 residues. V lost 3 bases and J 0 bases, leaving 9 bases between the germline ends. In nucleotides, the CDR3 is TGCAGCGTTGATAGTCCAACCTCCTACAATGAGCAGTTCTTC. It codes for CSVDSPTSYNEQFF.

The chain combines TRBV5-1 with TRBJ2-5; D gene uncertain. The CDR3 contains 14 residues. CDR1 is SGHRS, CDR2 YFSETQ, per germline. V gave up 0 bases and J gave up 5 bases, with 11 bases separating them. Here the CDR3 DNA reads TGCGCCAGCAGCTTGGACCCACTAACGGAGACCCAGTACTTC. It specifies CASSLDPLTETQYF.

The genes are TRBV4-3 and TRBJ2-1; 9 bases align to TRBD2. Losses at the gene ends were 4 bases for V and 1 base for J; bases not matched to a gene: 8. The germline gives CDR1 LGHNA, CDR2 YSLEER. The CDR3 is 17 residues long. The CDR3 reads CASSPTFSGGSYNEQFF. DNA for the CDR3: TGCGCCAGCAGCCCGACTTTTAGCGGGGGATCCTACAATGAGCAGTTCTTC.

V is TRBV6-5 and J is TRBJ1-4; maybe TRBD1 (6 bases). The CDR3 contains 14 residues. Germline CDR1 MNHEY, CDR2 SVGAGI. Deletions cut 4 bases from V and 7 bases from J, with 13 bases between. The CDR3 DNA follows: TGTGCCAGCAGTTTCCAGGGGATGGGTGAAAAACTGTTTTTT. Protein sequence: CASSFQGMGEKLFF.

The rearrangement uses TRBV7-2 and TRBJ2-5, with TRBD2 matching over 9 bases. The CDR3 has 17 amino acids. Per germline, CDR1 SGHTA and CDR2 FQGNSA. Trimming took 2 bases from V and 1 from J; bases not matched to a gene: 8. CDR3 bases: TGTGCCAGCAGCTTATTGGCGGGGGGGCCCCCCCAAGAGACCCAGTACTTC. It translates to CASSLLAGGPPQETQYF.

The V gene is TRBV7-9, the J gene TRBJ1-2; 7 bases fit TRBD1. J gave up 4 bases and V 0 bases, and 5 bases lay outside the gene matches. Germline V CDR1 and CDR2: SEHNR, FQNEAQ (reference sequence). The CDR3 totals 15 residues. CDR3 in amino acids: CASSLAGGGGYGYTF. CDR3 nucleotide sequence: TGTGCCAGCAGCTTAGCAGGAGGGGGCGGCTATGGCTACACCTTC. The variable domain in full, completed from reference TRBV7-9 and TRBJ1-2, reads DTGVSQNPRHKITKRGQNVTFRCDPISEHNRLYWYRQTLGQGPEFLTYFQNEAQLEKSRLLSDRFSAERPKGSFSTLEIQRTEQGDSAMYLCASSLAGGGGYGYTFGSGTRLTVV.

The chain recombines TRBV4-1 with TRBJ1-5; perhaps TRBD1 as D (6 bases). Germline V gene data show CDR1 as MGHRA and CDR2 as YSYEKL. Trimming stripped 2 bases from V and 2 bases from J, with 16 bases between. The CDR3 has 17 residues. The CDR3 loop is CASSQTGTLVGNQPQHF. As DNA, the CDR3 is TGCGCCAGCAGCCAAACCGGGACACTGGTGGGCAATCAGCCCCAGCATTTT.

The J gene is TRBJ2-3, the V gene TRBV28; 10 bases are shared with TRBD1. The CDR3 is made up of 16 amino acids. Unmatched junction bases numbered 10, after V lost 4 bases and J lost 6 bases. Germline CDR1 and CDR2: MDHEN and SYDVKM. The CDR3 nucleotides are TGTGCCAGCAGTTCCCCGGGACAGGGGTATGGGGATACGCAGTATTTT. It is translated as CASSSPGQGYGDTQYF.

This chain joins TRBV5-1 and TRBJ2-3; weak D call: TRBD1 (6 bases). The V gene lost 4 bases and the J gene lost 2 bases, with 11 bases spanning the gap. Germline V gene data show CDR1 as SGHRS and CDR2 as YFSETQ. The CDR3 consists of 14 residues. CDR3 residues: CASSMAGATDTQYF. DNA of the CDR3: TGCGCCAGCAGCATGGCAGGGGCCACAGATACGCAGTATTTT. The full variable domain, in which reference TRBV5-1 and TRBJ2-3 provide the parts outside the CDR3, is KAGVTQTPRYLIKTRGQQVTLSCSPISGHRSVSWYQQTPGQGLQFLFEYFSETQRNKGNFPGRFSGRQFSNSRSEMNVSTLELGDSALYLCASSMAGATDTQYFGPGTRLTVL.

The chain couples TRBV19 to TRBJ1-5, with TRBD1 as a possible D gene (6 bases). Germline CDR1 is LNHDA and CDR2 is SQIVND (reference sequence). Trimming removed 7 bases at V and 3 bases at J, with 19 bases between. The CDR3 totals 16 residues. For the CDR3, the DNA is TGTGCCAGTACCACAACGGGGGGCGCGAACAATCAGCCCCAGCATTTT. This gives the protein CASTTTGGANNQPQHF.